This T cell receptor beta chain was profiled in a study of blood T cell repertoires in COVID-19. In the authors' workflow: Cell counts per sample came from amplifying reference gene primers. The table came from immunoSEQ multiplex PCR; TCRdb's copy has only in-frame clones and leaves some out. From that table come the V and J calls and clone size; the DNA was used to work out D and trimming. In the table there are roughly 150,000 clones, about 81% of which are singletons. The CDR3 spans 15 residues. The germline V gene encodes CDR1 LNHNV and CDR2 YYDKDF (reference sequence). Trimming removed 0 bases at V and 4 bases at J, with 10 bases between.

Sequencing was done on a sample of peripheral blood. This sequence was found in a woman at least 80 years old with acute or convalescent COVID-19. V and J are TRBV15 and TRBJ1-3; D is uncertain. The CDR3 sequence: CATSRDTARGNTIYF. The CDR3 DNA reads TGTGCCACCAGCAGAGATACCGCGCGGGGAAACACCATATATTTT.